The 31 T cell receptor beta chains given below trace back to one sample, sequenced in a study of B cell selection in AIRE deficiency. The assay was immunoSEQ multiplex PCR, and TCRdb's table has in-frame clones only and misses some. The sample includes tens of thousands of clones, around 97% of them seen just once. Sorting defined conventional CD4 T cells as CD4+CD127+. Sequencing was performed on conventional CD4+ T cells sorted from PBMCs. The receptors here all came from a human donor with AIRE deficiency.

The chain joins TRBV7-2 to TRBJ2-1; 8 positions match TRBD2. Germline assignment: CDR1 SGHTA and CDR2 FQGNSA. V gave up 1 base and J gave up 11 bases; unmatched junction bases: 10. The CDR3 loop spans 15 amino acids. CDR3 region: CASSLGGLGVDKQFF. The CDR3 bases are TGTGCCAGCAGCTTAGGGGGACTAGGCGTAGATAAGCAGTTCTTC.

The chain joins TRBV5-4 to TRBJ2-7; 9 nucleotides line up with TRBD1. The CDR3 loop spans 14 amino acids. With 4 bases clipped from V and 4 bases from J, the junction kept 6 bases outside the gene matches. The germline CDR1 and CDR2 sequences are SGHNT and YYREEE (reference sequence). CDR3 loop: CASSPGTGRYEQYF. The CDR3 DNA follows: TGTGCCAGCAGCCCCGGGACAGGGAGGTACGAGCAGTACTTC.

J is TRBJ2-2 and V is TRBV4-1, with 10 bases that match TRBD2. This CDR3 is built from 14 residues. The germline CDR1 and CDR2 sequences are MGHRA and YSYEKL. The ends lost 4 bases at V and 5 bases at J; junction bases unmatched: 1. The CDR3 spells CASSLAGGTGELFF. CDR3 nucleotides: TGCGCCAGCAGCCTAGCGGGAGGAACCGGGGAGCTGTTTTTT.

This chain links TRBV19 with TRBJ1-2; maybe TRBD1 (6 bases). Between the trimmed V and J ends, which lost 5 bases and 3 bases, there was a span of 16 bases. Germline CDR1 reads LNHDA; CDR2 reads SQIVND (reference sequence). CDR3 length: 15 residues. The CDR3 DNA reads TGTGCCAGTAGTGAATACCCAGGGGCCTACTATGGCTACACCTTC. It translates to CASSEYPGAYYGYTF.

This clone was detected once. The chain carries TRBV28 and TRBJ1-6; 11 bases fit TRBD1. The V segment lost 5 bases and the J segment 6 bases; nucleotides outside the gene matches: 12. This CDR3 spans 18 amino acids. In germline, CDR1 is MDHEN, CDR2 SYDVKM. The CDR3 loop is CASSPGTGGVGGNSPLHF. CDR3 DNA sequence: TGTGCCAGCAGTCCCGGGACAGGGGGAGTTGGGGGTAATTCACCCCTCCACTTT. The full variable domain, in which reference TRBV28 and TRBJ1-6 provide the parts outside the CDR3, is DVKVTQSSRYLVKRTGEKVFLECVQDMDHENMFWYRQDPGLGLRLIYFSYDVKMKEKGDIPEGYSVSREKKERFSLILESASTNQTSMYLCASSPGTGGVGGNSPLHFGNGTRLTVT.

This rearrangement joins TRBV19 to TRBJ2-2; 8 positions match TRBD1. Germline V lookup: CDR1 LNHDA, CDR2 SQIVND (reference sequence). The trim removed 10 bases at V and 1 base at J, leaving 2 bases unmatched. This CDR3 contains 13 residues. The CDR3 region has the DNA TGTGCCACCGGGACAGGGAACACCGGGGAGCTGTTTTTT. It codes for CATGTGNTGELFF.

This chain uses TRBV5-1 with TRBJ2-1, with TRBD2 matching 10 bases. Germline-derived CDR1 and CDR2 are SGHRS and YFSETQ. The length of the CDR3 is 16 residues. Unmatched junction bases numbered 8, after V lost 4 bases and J lost 4 bases. The CDR3 reads CASSPPGLAAYNEQFF. The CDR3 region has the DNA TGCGCCAGCAGCCCCCCCGGACTAGCGGCTTACAATGAGCAGTTCTTC.

This clone was seen more than once but under ten times. The V call is TRBV6-1, the J call TRBJ1-6; weak D call: TRBD1 (6 bases). This CDR3 region has 14 residues. CDR1 and CDR2 (germline): MNHNS, SASEGT. V dropped 6 bases and J dropped 10 bases, with 16 bases sitting between them. DNA for the CDR3: TGTGCCAGCAGCCCCCGGGACACTGGATCACCCCTCCACTTT. Translated: CASSPRDTGSPLHF.

This chain connects TRBV7-9 to TRBJ1-4; 7 positions agree with TRBD1. The CDR3 loop spans 14 amino acids. V lost 4 bases to trimming and J lost 8 bases; unmatched junction nucleotides: 7. CDR1 SEHNR and CDR2 FQNEAQ come from the germline V gene (reference sequence). The CDR3 is CASSSGGGFEKLFF. Here the CDR3 DNA reads TGTGCCAGCAGCTCTGGAGGGGGCTTCGAAAAACTGTTTTTT.

This rearrangement joins TRBV5-1 to TRBJ2-5, with 14 nucleotides matching TRBD2. CDR1 SGHRS and CDR2 YFSETQ come from the germline V gene. This CDR3 contains 15 residues. Unmatched junction bases numbered 4, after V lost 4 bases and J lost 5 bases. CDR3 region: CASSRTSGRWETQYF. Here the CDR3 DNA reads TGCGCCAGCAGCCGGACTAGCGGGAGGTGGGAGACCCAGTACTTC.

J is TRBJ2-1 and V is TRBV5-1; D may correspond to TRBD1 or TRBD2 (5 bases each). V lost 2 bases, J lost 0 bases, and 9 bases lay in between. Germline loops: CDR1 SGHRS, CDR2 YFSETQ. The CDR3 consists of 15 residues. The DNA for the CDR3 is TGCGCCAGCAGCTTCCCAGGGAGCTCCTACAATGAGCAGTTCTTC. Its translation is CASSFPGSSYNEQFF.

In its sample, this clone was seen once. The V call is TRBV5-4, the J call TRBJ2-1; 10 nucleotides agree with TRBD2. The ends lost 4 bases at V and 2 bases at J; junction bases unmatched: 3. There are 15 residues in the CDR3. CDR1 and CDR2 (germline): SGHNT, YYREEE (reference sequence). CDR3 sequence reads: CASSRSGRTYNEQFF. Here the CDR3 DNA reads TGTGCCAGCAGCCGTAGCGGGAGGACCTACAATGAGCAGTTCTTC.

The gene calls are TRBV30 and TRBJ1-3; D may be TRBD1 (6 bases). V was clipped by 0 bases and J by 4 bases, with 16 bases between them. The germline CDR1 and CDR2 sequences are GTSNPN and SVGIG (reference sequence). This CDR3 has 16 residues. The CDR3 DNA reads TGTGCCTGGAGTGTATCCGCAGGGGTCGCGGGAAACACCATATATTTT. It codes for CAWSVSAGVAGNTIYF.

The chain uses TRBV11-3 and TRBJ2-1; no firm D call. V lost 5 bases, J lost 7 bases, and 9 bases lay in between. Germline V gene sequence: CDR1 SGHNT, CDR2 YENEEA. The CDR3 is made up of 12 amino acids. The CDR3 here is CASSQYYNEQFF. CDR3 DNA sequence: TGTGCCAGCAGCCAGTACTATAATGAGCAGTTCTTC.

The chain links TRBV5-5 to TRBJ1-5; the D gene is possibly TRBD1 (6 bases). Looked up from germline, CDR1 is SGHKS and CDR2 is YYEKEE (reference sequence). The CDR3 length is 13 residues. Trimming removed 4 bases from V and 11 bases from J, with 16 bases in between. The CDR3 bases are TGTGCCAGCAGCCAAGGGGGGGCCCTAGCCCAGCATTTT. This encodes CASSQGGALAQHF.

The chain combines TRBV10-3 with TRBJ2-3; 7 positions match TRBD2. Germline CDR1 reads ENHRY; CDR2 reads SYGVKD. Unmatched junction bases numbered 8, after V lost 6 bases and J lost 2 bases. The CDR3 is 15 residues long. CDR3 in amino acids: CAIRTSGTYTDTQYF. Here the CDR3 DNA reads TGTGCCATCAGAACAAGCGGGACCTACACAGATACGCAGTATTTT.

This chain connects TRBV6-5 to TRBJ2-7, with 7 bases matching TRBD1. After removal of 6 bases from V and 2 bases from J, the junction contained 4 bases not matched to a gene. The CDR3 consists of 13 residues. Looked up from germline, CDR1 is MNHEY and CDR2 is SVGAGI. The CDR3 spells CASRDRSTYEQYF. The CDR3 DNA reads as TGTGCCAGCAGGGACAGGAGCACCTACGAGCAGTACTTC.

J is TRBJ1-4 and V is TRBV5-1, with D maybe TRBD1 (6 bases). There are 14 residues in the CDR3. Trimming removed 5 bases from V and 2 bases from J, with 10 bases in between. CDR1 and CDR2 from the germline V gene are SGHRS and YFSETQ. The CDR3 here is CASRITGTNEKLFF. The CDR3 DNA sequence: TGCGCCAGCAGAATAACAGGGACTAATGAAAAACTGTTTTTT.

The genes are TRBV5-4 and TRBJ1-2; 9 bases are a match to TRBD1. Germline V lookup: CDR1 SGHNT, CDR2 YYREEE (reference sequence). V gave up 5 bases and J gave up 4 bases; unmatched junction bases: 12. The CDR3 totals 16 residues. The CDR3: CASSPAGTGSFYGYTF. CDR3 sequence (DNA): TGTGCCAGCAGTCCGGCCGGGACAGGGAGTTTCTATGGCTACACCTTC.

The rearrangement links TRBV4-3 to TRBJ1-4; D is perhaps TRBD1 (6 bases). This CDR3 comprises 15 residues. Germline assignment: CDR1 LGHNA and CDR2 YSLEER. Between the trimmed V and J ends, which lost 0 bases and 8 bases, there was a span of 13 bases. CDR3 DNA: TGCGCCAGCAGCCAAGATACAGGGTTTGGGGAAAAACTGTTTTTT. It yields the protein CASSQDTGFGEKLFF.

This chain uses TRBV6-1 with TRBJ2-2; 9 nucleotides match TRBD1. CDR1 is MNHNS, CDR2 SASEGT, per germline. The CDR3 length is 15 residues. Losses at the gene ends were 5 bases for V and 6 bases for J; bases not matched to a gene: 7. CDR3 nucleotides: TGTGCCAGCAGTCCTCGGGACAGGGAGCCCGGGGAGCTGTTTTTT. Residues: CASSPRDREPGELFF.

This chain's CDR3 is CASSITLLAGAYEQYF. The CDR3 DNA sequence: TGTGCCAGTAGTATAACCCTCCTAGCGGGAGCCTACGAGCAGTACTTC. The chain carries TRBV19 and TRBJ2-7; TRBD2 matches 10 bases. Looked up from germline, CDR1 is LNHDA and CDR2 is SQIVND (reference sequence). This CDR3 contains 16 residues. V was pared by 2 bases and J by 2 bases, with 6 bases of the junction left unmatched.

The chain couples TRBV7-2 to TRBJ1-2; D is unclear. Germline-derived CDR1 and CDR2 are SGHTA and FQGNSA. This CDR3 has 14 residues. V lost 2 bases and J 2 bases, leaving 9 bases between the germline ends. DNA for the CDR3: TGTGCCAGCAGCTTATCCGCGGGCAACTATGGCTACACCTTC. Protein sequence: CASSLSAGNYGYTF.

The rearrangement uses TRBV5-1 and TRBJ1-4, with 7 bases lining up with TRBD1. The germline gives CDR1 SGHRS, CDR2 YFSETQ. V lost 0 bases, J lost 8 bases, and 7 bases stayed unmatched. The CDR3 extends over 15 amino acids. CDR3 sequence (DNA): TGCGCCAGCAGCTTGGATAAGGGGGCTAGAGAAAAACTGTTTTTT. Translated, it gives CASSLDKGAREKLFF.

The chain uses TRBV28 and TRBJ2-7; D is ambiguous. Trimming removed 6 bases from V and 2 bases from J, with 8 bases in between. CDR1 MDHEN and CDR2 SYDVKM come from the germline V gene. The CDR3 contains 12 residues. CDR3 sequence reads: CASSKVTYEQYF. Here the CDR3 DNA reads TGTGCCAGCAGCAAGGTTACCTACGAGCAGTACTTC.

J is TRBJ1-3 and V is TRBV6-6; the D is unclear. The CDR3 is 15 residues long. CDR1 is MNHNY and CDR2 is SVGAGI in the germline V gene (reference sequence). Deletions cut 2 bases from V and 2 bases from J, with 10 bases between. CDR3 sequence: CASSYSLPPGNTIYF. The CDR3 nucleotides are TGTGCCAGCAGTTACAGTCTCCCACCTGGAAACACCATATATTTT.

The rearrangement links TRBV2 to TRBJ1-4; D is possibly TRBD1 (5 bases). The V gene's germline CDR1 is SNHLY and CDR2 FYNNEI. The CDR3 is made up of 15 amino acids. The V and J ends lost 6 bases and 8 bases respectively, with 19 bases between them. This CDR3 reads CASRKVRTLREKLFF. The CDR3 nucleotides are TGTGCCAGCAGAAAGGTTCGGACATTGCGGGAAAAACTGTTTTTT. Supplemented by reference TRBV2 and TRBJ1-4, the full variable domain reads EPEVTQTPSHQVTQMGQEVILRCVPISNHLYFYWYRQILGQKVEFLVSFYNNEISEKSEIFDDQFSVERPDGSNFTLKIRSTKLEDSAMYFCASRKVRTLREKLFFGSGTQLSVL.

V is TRBV18 and J is TRBJ2-7; D possibly uses TRBD1 or TRBD2 (5 bases each). The CDR3 is made up of 15 amino acids. Germline V gene sequence: CDR1 KGHSH, CDR2 LQKENI. Trimming pared 4 bases from V and 2 bases from J, leaving 15 bases between. The CDR3 region has the DNA TGTGCCAGCTCACTGGGGGACCGCCGCCCCTACGAGCAGTACTTC. This encodes CASSLGDRRPYEQYF.

The V and J genes are TRBV27 and TRBJ2-3; D uncertain. The germline V gene encodes CDR1 MNHEY and CDR2 SMNVEV (reference sequence). Between the trimmed V and J ends, which lost 3 bases and 1 base, there was a span of 17 bases. The length of the CDR3 is 17 residues. As DNA, the CDR3 is TGTGCCAGCAGTTTTGGGCAGGTCCCCCTTCGCACAGATACGCAGTATTTT. It encodes CASSFGQVPLRTDTQYF.

This clone was counted a single time. The chain employs TRBV28 and TRBJ2-7, with D uncertain. Trimming took off 5 bases at V and 3 bases at J, with 17 bases between the two ends. Germline values: CDR1 MDHEN, CDR2 SYDVKM. The CDR3 is made up of 15 amino acids. CDR3 bases: TGTGCCAGCAGTCCCGCTATATCGCTTAACTACGAGCAGTACTTC. It specifies CASSPAISLNYEQYF.

The chain combines TRBV25-1 with TRBJ2-5; TRBD2 matches at 7 bases. The germline gives CDR1 MGHDK, CDR2 SYGVNS. CDR3 length equals 14 residues. V lost 6 bases and J lost 2; bases outside the gene matches: 6. CDR3 DNA sequence: TGTGCCAGCAGGAAGAGGGAGGGACAAGAGACCCAGTACTTC. It yields the protein CASRKREGQETQYF.